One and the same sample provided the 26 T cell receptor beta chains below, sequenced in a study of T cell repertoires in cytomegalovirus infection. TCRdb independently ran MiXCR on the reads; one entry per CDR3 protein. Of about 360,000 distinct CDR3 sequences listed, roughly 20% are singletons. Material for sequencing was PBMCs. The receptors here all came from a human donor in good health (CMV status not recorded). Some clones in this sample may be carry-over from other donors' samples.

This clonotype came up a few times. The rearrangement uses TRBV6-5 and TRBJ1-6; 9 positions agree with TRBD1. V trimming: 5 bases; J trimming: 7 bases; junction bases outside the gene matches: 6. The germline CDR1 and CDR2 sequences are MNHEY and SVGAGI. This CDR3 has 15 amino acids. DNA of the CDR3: TGTGCCAGCAGTCAATCCGGGACAGGGAATTCACCCCTCCACTTT. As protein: CASSQSGTGNSPLHF.

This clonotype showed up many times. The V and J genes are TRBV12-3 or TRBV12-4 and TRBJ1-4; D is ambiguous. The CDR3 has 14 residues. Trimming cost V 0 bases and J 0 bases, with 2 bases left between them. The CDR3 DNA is TGTGCCAGCAGTTTAGCTACAACTAATGAAAAACTGTTTTTT. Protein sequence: CASSLATTNEKLFF.

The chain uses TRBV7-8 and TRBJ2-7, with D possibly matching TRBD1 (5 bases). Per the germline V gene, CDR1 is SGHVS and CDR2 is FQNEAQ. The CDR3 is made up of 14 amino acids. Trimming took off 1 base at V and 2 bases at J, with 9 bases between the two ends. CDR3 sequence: CASSLGDSPYEQYF. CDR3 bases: TGTGCCAGCAGCTTAGGAGACAGTCCCTACGAGCAGTACTTC.

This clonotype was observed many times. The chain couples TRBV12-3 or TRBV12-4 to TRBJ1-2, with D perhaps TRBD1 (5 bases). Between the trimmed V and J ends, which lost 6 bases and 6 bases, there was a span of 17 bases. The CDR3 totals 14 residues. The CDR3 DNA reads TGTGCCAGCAGAATGAACGGGGCCACTGATGGCTACACCTTC. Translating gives CASRMNGATDGYTF.

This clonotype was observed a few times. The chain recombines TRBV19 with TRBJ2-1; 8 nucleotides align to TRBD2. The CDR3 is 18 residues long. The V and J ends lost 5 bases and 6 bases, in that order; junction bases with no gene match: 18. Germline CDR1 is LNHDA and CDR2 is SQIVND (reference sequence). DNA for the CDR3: TGTGCCAGTAGTTCCCATTTGCCAGCCGGGACTAGGGGCAATGAGCAGTTCTTC. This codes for CASSSHLPAGTRGNEQFF.

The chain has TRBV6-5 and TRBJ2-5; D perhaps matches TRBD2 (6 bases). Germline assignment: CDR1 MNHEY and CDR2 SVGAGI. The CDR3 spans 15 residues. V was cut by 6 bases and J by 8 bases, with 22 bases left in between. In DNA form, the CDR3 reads TGTGCCAGCAGAACTCAAGCAGGGCCCGGGGGAACCCAGTACTTC. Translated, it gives CASRTQAGPGGTQYF.

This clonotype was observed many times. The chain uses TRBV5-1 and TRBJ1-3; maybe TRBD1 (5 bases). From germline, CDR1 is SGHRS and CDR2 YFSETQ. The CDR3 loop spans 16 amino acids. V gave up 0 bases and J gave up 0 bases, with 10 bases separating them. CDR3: CASSLVGPNSGNTIYF. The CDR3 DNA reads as TGCGCCAGCAGCTTGGTGGGACCGAACTCTGGAAACACCATATATTTT.

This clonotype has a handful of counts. For the CDR3, the DNA is TGTGCCAGCAGCCCCCGGAACGAGCGACAAGAGACCCAGTACTTC. This translates into CASSPRNERQETQYF. V usage is TRBV11-2 and J usage is TRBJ2-5; D is unresolved. The CDR3 totals 15 residues. The V gene's germline CDR1 is SGHAT and CDR2 FQNNGV. V was shortened by 5 bases and J by 2 bases, with 15 bases between the two germline ends.

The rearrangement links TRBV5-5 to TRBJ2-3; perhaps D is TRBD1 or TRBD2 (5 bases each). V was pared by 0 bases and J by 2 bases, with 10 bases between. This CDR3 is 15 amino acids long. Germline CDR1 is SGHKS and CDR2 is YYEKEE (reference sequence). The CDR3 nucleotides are TGTGCCAGCAGCTTGGTGGGGGAACCCACAGATACGCAGTATTTT. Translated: CASSLVGEPTDTQYF.

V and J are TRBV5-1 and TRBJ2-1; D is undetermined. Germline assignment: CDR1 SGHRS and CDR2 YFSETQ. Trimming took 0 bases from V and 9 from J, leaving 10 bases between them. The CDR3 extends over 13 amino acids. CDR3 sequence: CASSLGGFVEQFF. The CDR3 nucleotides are TGCGCCAGCAGCTTGGGTGGGTTCGTTGAGCAGTTCTTC.

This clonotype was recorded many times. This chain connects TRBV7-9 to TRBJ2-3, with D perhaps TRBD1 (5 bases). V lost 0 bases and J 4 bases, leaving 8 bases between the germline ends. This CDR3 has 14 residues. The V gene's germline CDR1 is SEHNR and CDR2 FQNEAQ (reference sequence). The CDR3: CASSLALGPDTQYF. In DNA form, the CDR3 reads TGTGCCAGCAGCTTAGCGTTGGGGCCAGATACGCAGTATTTT.

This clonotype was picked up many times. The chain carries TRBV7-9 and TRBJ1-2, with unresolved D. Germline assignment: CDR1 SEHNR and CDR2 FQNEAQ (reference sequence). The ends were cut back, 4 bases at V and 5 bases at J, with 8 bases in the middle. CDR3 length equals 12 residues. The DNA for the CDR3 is TGTGCCAGCAGCTCCGACGCTTATGGCTACACCTTC. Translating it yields CASSSDAYGYTF.

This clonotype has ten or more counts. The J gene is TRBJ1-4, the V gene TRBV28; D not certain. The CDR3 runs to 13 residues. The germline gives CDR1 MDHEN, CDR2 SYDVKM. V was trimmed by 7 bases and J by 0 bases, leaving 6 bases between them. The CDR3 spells CASKVATNEKLFF. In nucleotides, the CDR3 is TGTGCCAGCAAGGTAGCAACTAATGAAAAACTGTTTTTT.

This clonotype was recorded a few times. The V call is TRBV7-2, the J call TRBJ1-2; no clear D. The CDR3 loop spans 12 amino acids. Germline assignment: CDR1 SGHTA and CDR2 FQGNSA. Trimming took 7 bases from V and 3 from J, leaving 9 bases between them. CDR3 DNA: TGTGCCAGCAAATCCGGACACTATGGCTACACCTTC. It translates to CASKSGHYGYTF.

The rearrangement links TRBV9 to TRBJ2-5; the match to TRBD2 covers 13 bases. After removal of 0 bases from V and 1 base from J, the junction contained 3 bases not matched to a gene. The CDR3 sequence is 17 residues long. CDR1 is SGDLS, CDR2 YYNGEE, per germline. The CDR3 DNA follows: TGTGCCAGCAGCGTAGGGGGACTAGCGGGACGCCAAGAGACCCAGTACTTC. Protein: CASSVGGLAGRQETQYF.

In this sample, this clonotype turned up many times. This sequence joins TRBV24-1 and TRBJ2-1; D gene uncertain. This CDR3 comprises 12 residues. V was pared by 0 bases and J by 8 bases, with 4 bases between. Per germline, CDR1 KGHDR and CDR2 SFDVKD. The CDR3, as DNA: TGTGCCACCAGTGATTTGCTCGATGAGCAGTTCTTC. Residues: CATSDLLDEQFF.

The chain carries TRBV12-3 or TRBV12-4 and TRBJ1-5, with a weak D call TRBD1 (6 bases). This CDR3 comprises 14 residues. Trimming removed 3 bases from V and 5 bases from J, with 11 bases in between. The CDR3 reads CASSFGGPHQPQHF. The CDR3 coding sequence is TGTGCCAGCAGTTTTGGGGGGCCCCATCAGCCCCAGCATTTT.

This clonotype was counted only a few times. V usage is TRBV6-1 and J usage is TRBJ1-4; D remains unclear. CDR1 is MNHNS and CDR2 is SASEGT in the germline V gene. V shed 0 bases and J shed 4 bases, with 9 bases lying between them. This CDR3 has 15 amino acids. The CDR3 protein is CASSEALQFNEKLFF. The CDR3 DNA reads TGTGCCAGCAGTGAAGCGTTACAGTTTAATGAAAAACTGTTTTTT.

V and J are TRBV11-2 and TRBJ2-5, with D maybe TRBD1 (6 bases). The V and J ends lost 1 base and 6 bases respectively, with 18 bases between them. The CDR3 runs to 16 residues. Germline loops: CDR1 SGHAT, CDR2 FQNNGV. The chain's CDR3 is CASSLGGRDMRQTQYF. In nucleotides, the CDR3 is TGTGCCAGCAGCTTAGGAGGCCGGGACATGAGACAGACCCAGTACTTC.

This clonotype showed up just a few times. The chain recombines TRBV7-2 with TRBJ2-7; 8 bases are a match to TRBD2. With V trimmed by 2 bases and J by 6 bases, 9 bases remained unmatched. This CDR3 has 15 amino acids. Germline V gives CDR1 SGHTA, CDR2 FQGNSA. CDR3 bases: TGTGCCAGCAGCTTAAGGGCGGGAGGAACGGGCGAGCAGTACTTC. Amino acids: CASSLRAGGTGEQYF. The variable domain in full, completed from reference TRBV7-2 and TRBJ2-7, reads GAGVSQSPSNKVTEKGKDVELRCDPISGHTALYWYRQSLGQGLEFLIYFQGNSAPDKSGLPSDRFSAERTGGSVSTLTIQRTQQEDSAVYLCASSLRAGGTGEQYFGPGTRLTVT.

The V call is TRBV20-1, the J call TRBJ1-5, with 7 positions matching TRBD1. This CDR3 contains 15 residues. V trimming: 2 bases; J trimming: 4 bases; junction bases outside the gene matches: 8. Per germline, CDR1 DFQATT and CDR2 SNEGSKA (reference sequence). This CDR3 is CSARYAGGENQPQHF. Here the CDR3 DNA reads TGCAGTGCTAGATATGCAGGGGGAGAGAATCAGCCCCAGCATTTT.

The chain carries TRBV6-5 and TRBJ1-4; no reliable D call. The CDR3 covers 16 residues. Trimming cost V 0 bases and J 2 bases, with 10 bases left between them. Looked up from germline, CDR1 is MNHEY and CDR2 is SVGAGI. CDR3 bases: TGTGCCAGCAGTTACTCGATGTTGGGTACTAATGAAAAACTGTTTTTT. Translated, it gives CASSYSMLGTNEKLFF.

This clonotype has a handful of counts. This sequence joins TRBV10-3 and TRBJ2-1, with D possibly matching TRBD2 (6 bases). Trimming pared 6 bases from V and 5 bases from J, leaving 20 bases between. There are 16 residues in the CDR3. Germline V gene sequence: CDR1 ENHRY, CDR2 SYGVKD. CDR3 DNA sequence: TGTGCCATCAGCCCGAGTGGGGCGGAGGGGAACAATGAGCAGTTCTTC. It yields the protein CAISPSGAEGNNEQFF.

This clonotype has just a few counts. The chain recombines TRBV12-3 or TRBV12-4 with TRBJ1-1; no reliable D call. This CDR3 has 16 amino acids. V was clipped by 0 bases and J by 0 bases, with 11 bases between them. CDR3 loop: CASSLAVGGMNTEAFF. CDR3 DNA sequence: TGTGCCAGCAGTTTAGCGGTGGGAGGGATGAACACTGAAGCTTTCTTT.

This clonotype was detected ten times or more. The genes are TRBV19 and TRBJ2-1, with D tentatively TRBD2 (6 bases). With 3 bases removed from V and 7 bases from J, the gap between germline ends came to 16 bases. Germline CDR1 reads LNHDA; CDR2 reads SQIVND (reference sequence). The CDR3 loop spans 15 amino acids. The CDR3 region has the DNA TGTGCCAGTAGTATCATCTTAGGGACTTCAAATGAGCAGTTCTTC. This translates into CASSIILGTSNEQFF.

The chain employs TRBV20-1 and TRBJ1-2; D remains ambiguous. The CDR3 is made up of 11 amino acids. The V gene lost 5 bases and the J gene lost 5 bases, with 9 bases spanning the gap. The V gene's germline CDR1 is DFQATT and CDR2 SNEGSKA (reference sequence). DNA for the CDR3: TGCAGTGCTGCTTCGGGGTATGGCTACACCTTC. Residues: CSAASGYGYTF.